The T cell receptor (beta chain) under discussion was sequenced for a study of shared clonotypes between healthy human individuals. The overall study: The plates for each donor numbered three CD4 naive, three CD4 memory, two CD8 naive and one CD8 memory.

Here immunoSEQ multiplex PCR was the method, and the copy in TCRdb shows in-frame clones only, minus some. Altogether more than 550,000 clones are present, around 70% being singletons, with the ten largest covering around 1.8%. Between the trimmed V and J ends, which lost 5 bases and 1 base, there was a span of 18 bases. CDR3 length: 16 residues. The germline V gene encodes CDR1 MRHNA and CDR2 SNTAGT. In the case of this clone: What it recognizes is unknown.

Findings and limits, study-wide: Naive CD4 clonotype sharing across several donors was 5% to 6%. Only a few donors were included, so the genetic and exposure-history diversity represented was limited.

Nashville, Tennessee was home to all donors, each a Caucasian adult. Material: memory CD4+ T cells sorted from blood. Subset given: CD45RA-negative fraction. The sequence was obtained from a woman aged 25 to 39 in good health. The chain joins TRBV6-4 to TRBJ2-7; TRBD1 might be the D (6 bases). The CDR3 DNA is TGTGCCAGCAGTTCGTCGTGGCAGGGGAGTTCCTACGAGCAGTACTTC. Residues: CASSSSWQGSSYEQYF.